The 26 T cell receptor beta chains given below trace back to one sample, sequenced in a study of blood T cell repertoires in COVID-19. TCRdb keeps only in-frame clones here, not all; method: immunoSEQ multiplex PCR. The repertoire has 90,000 to 130,000 clones, around four fifths of them found once; the top ten carry roughly 0.89%. Sequences were obtained from peripheral blood. These receptors were obtained from a woman aged 70-85 years with acute or convalescent COVID-19.

This clone was observed a single time. The genes are TRBV10-3 and TRBJ1-1; 9 nucleotides agree with TRBD1. V lost 6 bases, J lost 3 bases, and 5 bases stayed unmatched. Germline CDR1 and CDR2: ENHRY and SYGVKD. The CDR3 is 14 residues long. The CDR3 here is CAIRGDRAYTEAFF. As DNA, the CDR3 is TGTGCCATCAGGGGGGACAGGGCTTACACTGAAGCTTTCTTT.

This clone was found once. The chain employs TRBV5-1 and TRBJ2-7; maybe TRBD2 (6 bases). Trimming took 5 bases from V and 0 from J, leaving 15 bases between them. The CDR3 consists of 15 residues. Germline V CDR1 and CDR2: SGHRS, YFSETQ. CDR3 bases: TGCGCCAGCAGGGAGGAGGAAGCGGGCTCCTACGAGCAGTACTTC. Translated, it gives CASREEEAGSYEQYF.

This chain uses TRBV6-4 with TRBJ1-2; possibly TRBD1 for D (6 bases). The CDR3 sequence is 13 residues long. Trimming removed 3 bases from V and 4 bases from J, with 9 bases in between. Germline values: CDR1 MRHNA, CDR2 SNTAGT. CDR3 DNA: TGTGCCAGCAGTGAAAGAGGGGGCTATGGCTACACCTTC. The encoded protein is CASSERGGYGYTF.

The CDR3 region is CASTQGGVETQYF. CDR3 in DNA: TGTGCCAGCACCCAGGGAGGAGTAGAGACCCAGTACTTC. The rearrangement joins TRBV25-1 to TRBJ2-5; D is possibly TRBD2 (6 bases). Germline V gene sequence: CDR1 MGHDK, CDR2 SYGVNS. Between the trimmed V and J ends, which lost 7 bases and 4 bases, there was a span of 13 bases. This CDR3 is built from 13 residues.

The chain couples TRBV27 to TRBJ1-5; 10 bases match TRBD1. CDR1 and CDR2 from the germline V gene are MNHEY and SMNVEV (reference sequence). J was trimmed by 1 base and V by 5 bases; bases with no gene match: 8. This CDR3 contains 17 residues. CDR3 region: CASSRSDRGSSNQPQHF. The CDR3 DNA is TGTGCCAGCAGTCGATCGGACAGGGGGAGCAGCAATCAGCCCCAGCATTTT.

The chain joins TRBV5-5 to TRBJ1-6; a weak D match, TRBD1 (6 bases). V was clipped by 5 bases and J by 2 bases, with 11 bases between them. The germline CDR1 and CDR2 sequences are SGHKS and YYEKEE (reference sequence). The CDR3 covers 15 residues. The CDR3 sequence: CASRNDRPYNSPLHF. The CDR3 DNA sequence: TGTGCCAGCAGAAACGACAGGCCCTATAATTCACCCCTCCACTTT.

The rearrangement links TRBV2 to TRBJ2-5, with D possibly being TRBD2 (5 bases). This CDR3 has 14 residues. Germline V gene lookup returns CDR1 SNHLY and CDR2 FYNNEI. V was trimmed by 8 bases and J by 5 bases, leaving 18 bases between them. The CDR3 nucleotides read TGTGCCAGCGTCCTCCTAGCAGGATCGGAGACCCAGTACTTC. Encoded protein: CASVLLAGSETQYF.

This clone was observed a handful of times. The rearrangement uses TRBV7-9 and TRBJ1-6; no clear D gene. Germline values: CDR1 SEHNR, CDR2 FQNEAQ (reference sequence). The CDR3 covers 12 residues. Trimming cost V 5 bases and J 6 bases, with 5 bases left between them. For the CDR3, the DNA is TGTGCCAGCAGCCATAGTAATTCACCCCTCCACTTT. It encodes CASSHSNSPLHF.

This clone came up once. The CDR3 here is CASRSRATNEKLFF. The CDR3 DNA reads as TGTGCCAGCAGGTCCAGGGCAACTAATGAAAAACTGTTTTTT. J is TRBJ1-4 and V is TRBV6-5, with D perhaps TRBD1 (5 bases). CDR1 is MNHEY and CDR2 is SVGAGI in the germline V gene. Trimming removed 6 bases at V and 0 bases at J, with 8 bases between. This CDR3 contains 14 residues.

The CDR3 DNA is TGTGCCAGCAGTCAAGGGAGGGTGGAGAACACTGAAGCTTTCTTT. Protein: CASSQGRVENTEAFF. The genes are TRBV7-9 and TRBJ1-1; D not certain. Per the germline V gene, CDR1 is SEHNR and CDR2 is FQNEAQ (reference sequence). The V gene lost 6 bases and the J gene lost 1 base, with 15 bases spanning the gap. The CDR3 runs 15 residues. Complete variable domain (other parts from reference TRBV7-9 and TRBJ1-1): DTGVSQNPRHKITKRGQNVTFRCDPISEHNRLYWYRQTLGQGPEFLTYFQNEAQLEKSRLLSDRFSAERPKGSFSTLEIQRTEQGDSAMYLCASSQGRVENTEAFFGQGTRLTVV.

The chain has TRBV13 and TRBJ2-3, with a weak D call TRBD1 (6 bases). CDR3 length equals 15 residues. The germline V and J ends were trimmed by 1 base and 6 bases, with 14 bases remaining between them. CDR1 PRHDT and CDR2 FYEKMQ come from the germline V gene (reference sequence). Here the CDR3 DNA reads TGTGCCAGCAGCTTAGTTAGGAAGGGGGAGGATACGCAGTATTTT. Encoded protein: CASSLVRKGEDTQYF.

This clone was detected once. This chain joins TRBV9 and TRBJ2-7; 7 bases map to TRBD2. The V and J ends lost 4 bases and 4 bases, in that order; junction bases with no gene match: 8. The CDR3 extends over 14 amino acids. Per the germline V gene, CDR1 is SGDLS and CDR2 is YYNGEE. The CDR3 DNA follows: TGTGCCAGCAGCCAGGGCCAGCGGGGTTACGAGCAGTACTTC. Amino acids: CASSQGQRGYEQYF.

This chain's CDR3 is CASSSSFTYEQYF. For the CDR3, the DNA is TGTGCCAGCAGCTCGTCCTTTACCTACGAGCAGTACTTC. V gene TRBV7-2 combines with J gene TRBJ2-7; no reliable D call. Germline-derived CDR1 and CDR2 are SGHTA and FQGNSA. Trimming stripped 4 bases from V and 2 bases from J, with 9 bases between. The CDR3 covers 13 residues. The full variable domain, completed using reference TRBV7-2 and TRBJ2-7, is GAGVSQSPSNKVTEKGKDVELRCDPISGHTALYWYRQSLGQGLEFLIYFQGNSAPDKSGLPSDRFSAERTGGSVSTLTIQRTQQEDSAVYLCASSSSFTYEQYFGPGTRLTVT.

The chain couples TRBV10-3 to TRBJ1-1; tentative D call: TRBD1 (6 bases). Deletions cut 4 bases from V and 1 base from J, with 16 bases between. The germline CDR1 and CDR2 sequences are ENHRY and SYGVKD. The CDR3 is made up of 16 amino acids. The CDR3, as DNA: TGTGCCATCAGTGCATTTTTGGGACAAAAGAACACTGAAGCTTTCTTT. It is translated as CAISAFLGQKNTEAFF.

Only a few counts were recorded for this clone. The chain recombines TRBV30 with TRBJ2-3; 7 bases line up with TRBD1. The V gene end was trimmed by 0 bases and the J gene end by 5 bases; junction bases not matched to a gene: 2. The CDR3 totals 13 residues. CDR1 GTSNPN and CDR2 SVGIG come from the germline V gene (reference sequence). In DNA form, the CDR3 reads TGTGCCTGGAGTGTAGGACAGGTAGATACGCAGTATTTT. Translated, it gives CAWSVGQVDTQYF.

This clone was recorded once. This chain links TRBV3-1 (or the pseudogene TRBV3-2) with TRBJ1-1; the D is unclear. With 6 bases removed from V and 5 bases from J, the gap between germline ends came to 7 bases. The CDR3 is 11 amino acids. Germline V gives CDR1 LGHDT, CDR2 YNNKEL (reference sequence). In DNA form, the CDR3 reads TGTGCCAGCAGACTCGGGACTGAAGCTTTCTTT. It yields the protein CASRLGTEAFF.

The chain couples TRBV6-5 to TRBJ1-1; no firm D call. This CDR3 contains 15 residues. The germline gives CDR1 MNHEY, CDR2 SVGAGI. V lost 7 bases and J 1 base, leaving 16 bases between the germline ends. The CDR3 here is CASTSTWATNTEAFF. The CDR3 DNA is TGTGCCAGCACCAGCACATGGGCGACGAACACTGAAGCTTTCTTT.

The V gene is TRBV6-2 or TRBV6-3, the J gene TRBJ1-1, with D possibly matching TRBD1 (6 bases). Germline CDR1 MNHEY, CDR2 SVGEGT. The V gene lost 6 bases and the J gene lost 11 bases, with 16 bases spanning the gap. This CDR3 comprises 12 residues. The CDR3 reads CASSPPFRGAFF. CDR3 DNA sequence: TGTGCCAGCAGCCCCCCATTTAGGGGGGCTTTCTTT.

The chain uses TRBV6-1 and TRBJ1-1; 7 bases map to TRBD1. The germline CDR1 and CDR2 sequences are MNHNS and SASEGT. The J segment lost 3 bases and the V segment lost 4 bases, leaving 11 bases of the junction unmatched. The CDR3 extends over 16 amino acids. CDR3 in amino acids: CASSGFRQGLDTEAFF. The CDR3 DNA is TGTGCCAGCAGTGGTTTTCGACAGGGATTGGACACTGAAGCTTTCTTT.

The V gene is TRBV18, the J gene TRBJ2-6; 8 positions agree with TRBD1. CDR1 and CDR2 from the germline V gene are KGHSH and LQKENI. Trimming cost V 5 bases and J 1 base; bases outside gene matches: 4. This CDR3 has 16 amino acids. CDR3 sequence: CASSVNRGSGANVLTF. The CDR3 bases are TGTGCCAGCTCAGTCAACAGGGGGTCTGGGGCCAACGTCCTGACTTTC.

The rearrangement links TRBV6-5 to TRBJ1-1, with 7 bases lining up with TRBD1. Germline CDR1 reads MNHEY; CDR2 reads SVGAGI. The CDR3 is made up of 14 amino acids. The V segment lost 5 bases and the J segment 5 bases; nucleotides outside the gene matches: 8. In nucleotides, the CDR3 is TGTGCCAGCAGTCGGGGGACAGAGGGAACTGAAGCTTTCTTT. Its protein product is CASSRGTEGTEAFF.

The genes are TRBV28 and TRBJ1-2, with 7 bases identical to TRBD1. CDR1 and CDR2 from the germline V gene are MDHEN and SYDVKM. The length of the CDR3 is 15 residues. V shed 7 bases and J 4 bases; nucleotides not matched to a gene: 12. The CDR3: CASNPIDRVGYGYTF. CDR3 in DNA: TGTGCCAGCAACCCGATCGACAGGGTGGGCTATGGCTACACCTTC.

The CDR3 region is CASSQAPGGNYGYTF. The CDR3 DNA reads TGCGCCAGCAGCCAAGCGCCTGGAGGGAACTATGGCTACACCTTC. V and J are TRBV4-1 and TRBJ1-2; D gene uncertain. The ends were cut back, 1 base at V and 2 bases at J, with 11 bases in the middle. The germline CDR1 and CDR2 sequences are MGHRA and YSYEKL. This CDR3 is 15 amino acids long.

A few counts support this clone. This chain joins TRBV5-1 and TRBJ2-7; TRBD1 matches 10 bases. The germline CDR1 and CDR2 sequences are SGHRS and YFSETQ. V lost 4 bases and J lost 2; bases outside the gene matches: 6. The CDR3 has 15 residues. Written as DNA, the CDR3 is TGCGCCAGCAGCCCTAGGACAGGGGGAACCTACGAGCAGTACTTC. As protein: CASSPRTGGTYEQYF.

This rearrangement joins TRBV19 to TRBJ2-7; 9 positions agree with TRBD1. Per the germline V gene, CDR1 is LNHDA and CDR2 is SQIVND (reference sequence). V lost 9 bases to trimming and J lost 0 bases; unmatched junction nucleotides: 3. The CDR3 has 13 amino acids. CDR3 in amino acids: CASTGQGSYEQYF. CDR3 nucleotide sequence: TGTGCCAGCACGGGACAGGGCTCCTACGAGCAGTACTTC.

This clone was found once. This chain uses TRBV5-1 with TRBJ1-1; D is undetermined. CDR3 length equals 8 residues. From germline, CDR1 is SGHRS and CDR2 YFSETQ. The V and J ends lost 10 bases and 8 bases respectively, with 6 bases between them. For the CDR3, the DNA is TGCGCCCGAACAGAAGCTTTCTTT. It translates to CARTEAFF.